The 20 T cell receptor beta chains listed next were all sequenced from one sample in a study of T cell changes during pregnancy in multiple sclerosis. Measured with immunoSEQ multiplex PCR; TCRdb has only the in-frame clones, and not every one. The sample shows more than 80,000 clones, about 95% of them seen only once. The specimen was peripheral blood, collected in the second trimester of pregnancy. The receptor source for this set is a female donor with multiple sclerosis, enrolled in a pregnancy study.

V usage is TRBV10-1 and J usage is TRBJ1-2; tentative D call: TRBD1 (6 bases). Germline V gene lookup returns CDR1 WNHNN and CDR2 SYGVQD (reference sequence). Between the trimmed V and J ends, which lost 3 bases and 5 bases, there was a span of 10 bases. This CDR3 spans 13 amino acids. The DNA of the CDR3 is TGCGCCAGCAGTGATTACAGGGAGTATGGCTACACCTTC. This sequence encodes CASSDYREYGYTF.

With regard to this clone: The sample holds other DNA sequences that translate to the same CDR3. This chain uses TRBV7-3 with TRBJ2-3; tentatively, D is TRBD1 (7 bases). The CDR3 is 13 residues long. V gave up 4 bases and J gave up 6 bases, with 11 bases separating them. Looked up from germline, CDR1 is SGHTA and CDR2 is FQGTGA. For the CDR3, the DNA is TGTGCCAGCAGCTCCCCAGGGGGGGATACGCAGTATTTT. Translated: CASSSPGGDTQYF.

The chain employs TRBV27 and TRBJ1-2, with D tentatively TRBD1 (6 bases). The V gene's germline CDR1 is MNHEY and CDR2 SMNVEV (reference sequence). The V end lost 2 bases, the J end lost 7 bases, and 11 bases lay between the germline ends. The CDR3 spans 13 residues. The DNA of the CDR3 is TGTGCCAGCAGTTTACAGGGGAGGGTTGGCTACACCTTC. Translating gives CASSLQGRVGYTF.

This clone was observed a handful of times. The chain joins TRBV4-2 to TRBJ2-7; the D gene is possibly TRBD2 (5 bases). CDR1 and CDR2 from the germline V gene are LGHNA and YNFKEQ. V lost 0 bases to trimming and J lost 5 bases, with 8 bases between them. This CDR3 is built from 13 residues. CDR3 nucleotide sequence: TGTGCCAGCAGCCAAGACCCCGGGAACGAGCAGTACTTC. Encoded protein: CASSQDPGNEQYF.

The gene calls are TRBV11-2 and TRBJ2-7; D possibly corresponds to TRBD1 (5 bases). V was cut by 4 bases and J by 5 bases, with 21 bases left in between. This CDR3 spans 16 amino acids. Germline V gives CDR1 SGHAT, CDR2 FQNNGV. The DNA of the CDR3 is TGTGCCAGCAGCTCCCTGGGCGCAGGGTTATTCGACGAGCAGTACTTC. It yields the protein CASSSLGAGLFDEQYF.

The genes are TRBV4-1 and TRBJ1-4; 10 nucleotides match TRBD1. Trimming took 3 bases from V and 8 from J; bases not matched to a gene: 9. The CDR3 contains 16 residues. Germline assignment: CDR1 MGHRA and CDR2 YSYEKL. As DNA, the CDR3 is TGCGCCAGCAGCCAGAGGCCGACAGGGGGCAACGAAAAACTGTTTTTT. It codes for CASSQRPTGGNEKLFF.

This clone occurred once. The V gene is TRBV2, the J gene TRBJ2-7, with 9 bases fitting TRBD1. V was clipped by 8 bases and J by 1 base; unmatched bases: 6. Germline V gives CDR1 SNHLY, CDR2 FYNNEI. This CDR3 is 14 amino acids long. The CDR3: CASVDRGVSYEQYF. CDR3 bases: TGTGCCAGCGTTGACAGGGGGGTGTCCTACGAGCAGTACTTC.

The chain is built from TRBV10-1 and TRBJ2-3; 7 bases match TRBD2. Germline V gives CDR1 WNHNN, CDR2 SYGVQD (reference sequence). Trimming took 3 bases from V and 4 from J; bases not matched to a gene: 4. CDR3 length: 14 amino acids. CDR3 in DNA: TGCGCCAGCAGTGACAGCGGGAAGGCAGATACGCAGTATTTT. Amino acid sequence: CASSDSGKADTQYF.

V and J are TRBV27 and TRBJ1-5; 9 bases agree with TRBD1. This CDR3 has 15 amino acids. Germline CDR1 is MNHEY and CDR2 is SMNVEV (reference sequence). V was pared by 5 bases and J by 6 bases, with 8 bases of the junction left unmatched. This CDR3 is CASSALTGGGQPQHF. CDR3 coding DNA: TGTGCCAGCAGTGCCTTGACAGGGGGAGGTCAGCCCCAGCATTTT.

This sequence joins TRBV7-9 and TRBJ1-1, with D tentatively TRBD1 (5 bases). V shed 4 bases and J shed 8 bases, with 11 bases lying between them. This CDR3 has 12 amino acids. The germline V gene encodes CDR1 SEHNR and CDR2 FQNEAQ (reference sequence). CDR3 loop: CASSSTGREAFF. The CDR3 nucleotides are TGTGCCAGCAGCTCTACAGGACGGGAAGCTTTCTTT.

The table lists this clone with a count of one. Different DNA sequences within this sample yield the same CDR3. This CDR3 is CAWSGGDNQPQHF. The DNA for the CDR3 is TGTGCCTGGAGTGGGGGCGACAATCAGCCCCAGCATTTT. V is TRBV30 and J is TRBJ1-5, with D perhaps matching TRBD1 (5 bases). The germline gives CDR1 GTSNPN, CDR2 SVGIG (reference sequence). The CDR3 length is 13 residues. V lost 1 base and J 3 bases, leaving 7 bases between the germline ends.

This rearrangement joins TRBV5-4 to TRBJ2-5; 9 bases are shared with TRBD2. The CDR3 spans 14 residues. CDR1 is SGHNT and CDR2 is YYREEE in the germline V gene (reference sequence). V gave up 4 bases and J gave up 0 bases; unmatched junction bases: 1. CDR3 amino acids: CASSQRGDQETQYF. CDR3 coding DNA: TGTGCCAGCAGCCAGCGGGGGGACCAAGAGACCCAGTACTTC.

V and J are TRBV4-1 and TRBJ2-2; D is unresolved. This CDR3 contains 15 residues. CDR1 and CDR2 from the germline V gene are MGHRA and YSYEKL. The V and J ends lost 1 base and 4 bases respectively, with 10 bases between them. As DNA, the CDR3 is TGCGCCAGCAGCCAAGCGGAAGCGCTCACCGGGGAGCTGTTTTTT. Translating it yields CASSQAEALTGELFF.

The V gene is TRBV11-3, the J gene TRBJ2-7, with TRBD1 matching 10 bases. Per germline, CDR1 SGHNT and CDR2 YENEEA. This CDR3 is built from 18 residues. Unmatched junction bases numbered 13, after V lost 2 bases and J lost 3 bases. CDR3 sequence (DNA): TGTGCCAGCAGCTTAAAGGCCCGACAGGGGGCCGCAGACTACGAGCAGTACTTC. Translation: CASSLKARQGAADYEQYF.

J is TRBJ1-4 and V is TRBV10-2; D not certain. CDR1 is WSHSY, CDR2 SAAADI, per germline. V lost 2 bases, J lost 0 bases, and 4 bases lay in between. CDR3 length: 14 amino acids. CDR3 amino acids: CASSERSTNEKLFF. CDR3 nucleotide sequence: TGCGCCAGCAGTGAGCGTTCAACTAATGAAAAACTGTTTTTT.

The chain joins TRBV9 to TRBJ1-2; maybe TRBD1 (6 bases). The length of the CDR3 is 13 residues. V gave up 2 bases and J gave up 5 bases, with 10 bases separating them. In germline, CDR1 is SGDLS, CDR2 YYNGEE. The CDR3 protein is CASSVEGDYGYTF. CDR3 in DNA: TGTGCCAGCAGCGTTGAGGGGGATTATGGCTACACCTTC.

V and J are TRBV4-2 and TRBJ2-1; 9 bases match TRBD2. This CDR3 spans 16 amino acids. The germline CDR1 and CDR2 sequences are LGHNA and YNFKEQ. The V segment lost 2 bases and the J segment 3 bases; nucleotides outside the gene matches: 5. CDR3 DNA: TGTGCCAGCAGCCAATATCAGCGGGAGGACTACAATGAGCAGTTCTTC. This gives the protein CASSQYQREDYNEQFF.

The chain joins TRBV27 to TRBJ2-1; D gene unclear. Per the germline V gene, CDR1 is MNHEY and CDR2 is SMNVEV (reference sequence). The V end lost 6 bases, the J end lost 5 bases, and 8 bases lay between the germline ends. The length of the CDR3 is 12 residues. The CDR3 DNA reads as TGTGCCAGCAGCCCAGCGAACAATGAGCAGTTCTTC. Amino acids: CASSPANNEQFF.

This clone has a handful of counts. The rearrangement links TRBV15 to TRBJ1-2, with D tentatively TRBD1 (5 bases). V lost 1 base and J lost 8, with 8 bases in between. This CDR3 is 12 amino acids long. Per the germline V gene, CDR1 is LNHNV and CDR2 is YYDKDF (reference sequence). The CDR3 here is CATSRAGQGYTF. CDR3 DNA: TGTGCCACCAGCAGAGCAGGGCAGGGCTACACCTTC.

The genes are TRBV27 and TRBJ2-2; 11 bases match TRBD1. This CDR3 is built from 14 residues. V shed 6 bases and J 6 bases; nucleotides not matched to a gene: 3. Per the germline V gene, CDR1 is MNHEY and CDR2 is SMNVEV (reference sequence). The CDR3 region is CASRGQGGPGELFF. DNA of the CDR3: TGTGCCAGCAGGGGACAGGGGGGCCCCGGGGAGCTGTTTTTT.